The 21 T cell receptor beta chains below all came from one sample that was sequenced in a study of OX40 agonist ivuxolimab in advanced cancers. Generated by immunoSEQ multiplex PCR, the TCRdb table keeps only in-frame clones and is missing some. The profile shows some 40,000 clones, around 90% of them singletons. The material was CD4+ or CD8+ T cells sorted from blood, obtained in a trial of the OX40 agonist ivuxolimab. The source is an adult with an advanced solid tumor such as melanoma, head and neck, liver or kidney cancer.

V and J are TRBV4-1 and TRBJ2-1; 10 bases line up with TRBD2. Germline CDR1 and CDR2: MGHRA and YSYEKL. The ends lost 4 bases at V and 5 bases at J; junction bases unmatched: 5. The CDR3 runs to 15 residues. The CDR3 loop is CASSPLAGENNEQFF. CDR3 coding DNA: TGCGCCAGCAGCCCCCTAGCGGGAGAAAACAATGAGCAGTTCTTC.

A single count supports this clone. The rearrangement joins TRBV4-1 to TRBJ1-5, with D tentatively TRBD1 (6 bases). Germline V lookup: CDR1 MGHRA, CDR2 YSYEKL. This CDR3 spans 17 amino acids. V lost 4 bases, J lost 4 bases, and 20 bases lay in between. The CDR3 is CASSLSLQGGRNQPQHF. Written as DNA, the CDR3 is TGCGCCAGCAGCCTTTCCCTACAGGGAGGTCGAAATCAGCCCCAGCATTTT.

This sequence joins TRBV18 and TRBJ2-3, with TRBD2 matching over 9 bases. The CDR3 has 16 residues. Trimming took 3 bases from V and 2 from J; bases not matched to a gene: 6. CDR1 KGHSH and CDR2 LQKENI come from the germline V gene. CDR3 sequence reads: CASSPPSGTPTDTQYF. CDR3 bases: TGTGCCAGCTCACCTCCTAGCGGGACCCCCACAGATACGCAGTATTTT.

Only one count was recorded for this clone. The J gene is TRBJ2-7, the V gene TRBV4-1; the D gene is possibly TRBD2 (6 bases). The germline gives CDR1 MGHRA, CDR2 YSYEKL. The CDR3 consists of 16 residues. Trimming stripped 0 bases from V and 1 base from J, with 13 bases between. CDR3 sequence reads: CASSQEASGRSYEQYF. CDR3 DNA sequence: TGCGCCAGCAGCCAAGAGGCGTCAGGGAGGTCCTACGAGCAGTACTTC.

The rearrangement uses TRBV6-1 and TRBJ2-1, with 8 bases aligning to TRBD2. CDR1 and CDR2 from the germline V gene are MNHNS and SASEGT. CDR3 length: 14 residues. V lost 9 bases to trimming and J lost 4 bases; unmatched junction nucleotides: 8. The CDR3 sequence is CARGGTRQYNEQFF. In DNA, the CDR3 is TGTGCCAGAGGAGGGACTAGACAATACAATGAGCAGTTCTTC.

The J gene is TRBJ1-4, the V gene TRBV19, with 8 bases identical to TRBD1. The CDR3 extends over 14 amino acids. V was pared by 6 bases and J by 6 bases, with 6 bases of the junction left unmatched. The germline CDR1 and CDR2 sequences are LNHDA and SQIVND (reference sequence). The CDR3 coding sequence is TGTGCCAGTAGCCGACAGGGGTGGGATGAAAAACTGTTTTTT. Translated: CASSRQGWDEKLFF. Full variable domain (remainder filled in from reference TRBV19 and TRBJ1-4): DGGITQSPKYLFRKEGQNVTLSCEQNLNHDAMYWYRQDPGQGLRLIYYSQIVNDFQKGDIAEGYSVSREKKESFPLTVTSAQKNPTAFYLCASSRQGWDEKLFFGSGTQLSVL.

A few counts support this clone. V and J are TRBV2 and TRBJ1-5; a possible D gene is TRBD1 (6 bases). V was shortened by 2 bases and J by 9 bases, with 17 bases between the two germline ends. CDR1 SNHLY and CDR2 FYNNEI come from the germline V gene. The CDR3 runs 15 residues. This CDR3 reads CASSENRGAPSPQHF. In DNA, the CDR3 is TGTGCCAGCAGTGAAAACCGGGGGGCCCCCTCGCCCCAGCATTTT.

The V call is TRBV27, the J call TRBJ1-1; 10 bases agree with TRBD1. Per germline, CDR1 MNHEY and CDR2 SMNVEV (reference sequence). The CDR3 is made up of 14 amino acids. The V and J ends lost 2 bases and 6 bases, in that order; junction bases with no gene match: 3. CDR3 in amino acids: CASSLRQGAAEAFF. The CDR3 nucleotides are TGTGCCAGCAGTTTACGACAGGGGGCGGCTGAAGCTTTCTTT.

The chain carries TRBV19 and TRBJ2-1, with D perhaps matching TRBD2 (6 bases). Germline V gene data show CDR1 as LNHDA and CDR2 as SQIVND (reference sequence). With 0 bases removed from V and 8 bases from J, the gap between germline ends came to 20 bases. The CDR3 is 17 amino acids. The CDR3 DNA is TGTGCCAGTAGTATAGATCTCGGGAGCCTGCGGGGCGATGAGCAGTTCTTC. It encodes CASSIDLGSLRGDEQFF.

This rearrangement joins TRBV4-1 to TRBJ1-1; D is undetermined. Trimming removed 4 bases at V and 7 bases at J, with 13 bases between. CDR3 length: 13 residues. CDR1 and CDR2 from the germline V gene are MGHRA and YSYEKL. Here the CDR3 DNA reads TGCGCCAGCAGCCCAGCGGGAGCCTTTGAAGCTTTCTTT. This sequence encodes CASSPAGAFEAFF.

The chain uses TRBV6-5 and TRBJ2-7, with a weak D call TRBD2 (5 bases). Germline CDR1 is MNHEY and CDR2 is SVGAGI. V was clipped by 10 bases and J by 5 bases, with 15 bases between them. The CDR3 length is 12 residues. This CDR3 reads CATSGGFHEQYF. The DNA for the CDR3 is TGTGCCACAAGTGGAGGATTCCACGAGCAGTACTTC.

This chain uses TRBV2 with TRBJ2-7; 7 bases fit TRBD1. After removal of 0 bases from V and 3 bases from J, the junction contained 8 bases not matched to a gene. The CDR3 length is 16 residues. Germline V gene lookup returns CDR1 SNHLY and CDR2 FYNNEI. Written as DNA, the CDR3 is TGTGCCAGCAGTGAAGCGGGGGACAGCGAAATCTACGAGCAGTACTTC. Translating it yields CASSEAGDSEIYEQYF.

The chain is built from TRBV6-6 and TRBJ2-7; 10 nucleotides align to TRBD1. The germline V gene has CDR1 MNHNY and CDR2 SVGAGI (reference sequence). The V and J ends lost 5 bases and 4 bases, in that order; junction bases with no gene match: 8. The CDR3 sequence is 15 residues long. Here the CDR3 DNA reads TGTGCCAGCAGTAAGGATGGACAGGGGGGATACGAGCAGTACTTC. The encoded protein is CASSKDGQGGYEQYF.

The chain couples TRBV14 to TRBJ2-7; D possibly corresponds to TRBD2 (6 bases). The V end lost 0 bases, the J end lost 4 bases, and 10 bases lay between the germline ends. CDR1 and CDR2 (germline): SGHDN, FVKESK. The CDR3 loop spans 14 amino acids. DNA of the CDR3: TGTGCCAGCAGCCAAGATTCCGGGGGTTACGAGCAGTACTTC. Its protein is CASSQDSGGYEQYF.

This clone occurred a few times. CDR3: CASSLAGGRDEQYF. The CDR3 DNA follows: TGTGCCAGCAGTTTAGCGGGGGGGCGGGACGAGCAGTACTTC. The gene calls are TRBV4-2 and TRBJ2-7; 11 positions agree with TRBD2. The CDR3 runs to 14 residues. V was clipped by 6 bases and J by 5 bases; unmatched bases: 6. Germline loops: CDR1 LGHNA, CDR2 YNFKEQ.

The chain recombines TRBV9 with TRBJ1-2; D not certain. Trimming pared 4 bases from V and 7 bases from J, leaving 8 bases between. CDR1 is SGDLS, CDR2 YYNGEE, per germline. The CDR3 extends over 11 amino acids. The CDR3 sequence: CASSSRGGYTF. The CDR3 nucleotides read TGTGCCAGCAGCTCTCGTGGTGGCTACACCTTC.

The chain combines TRBV7-3 with TRBJ2-5; 9 bases agree with TRBD1. From germline, CDR1 is SGHTA and CDR2 FQGTGA. V was clipped by 5 bases and J by 1 base; unmatched bases: 5. The CDR3 is 15 residues long. CDR3 bases: TGTGCCAGCAGCAGACAGGGGGGAGTCCAAGAGACCCAGTACTTC. Translating gives CASSRQGGVQETQYF.

The rearrangement links TRBV9 to TRBJ1-6; weak D call: TRBD1 (5 bases). The CDR3 runs 14 residues. V dropped 7 bases and J dropped 8 bases, with 16 bases sitting between them. The germline gives CDR1 SGDLS, CDR2 YYNGEE. The CDR3 DNA reads TGTGCCAGCTCGGCCGAAGAAGGGGATTCACCCCTCCACTTT. It is translated as CASSAEEGDSPLHF.

CDR3 loop: CASSLILADQETQYF. For the CDR3, the DNA is TGTGCCAGCAGCTTGATTCTAGCGGACCAAGAGACCCAGTACTTC. The chain joins TRBV5-5 to TRBJ2-5, with 7 bases fitting TRBD2. Germline assignment: CDR1 SGHKS and CDR2 YYEKEE (reference sequence). Trimming at V came to 1 base and at J to 0 bases, leaving 3 bases not matched to a gene. The CDR3 extends over 15 amino acids.

The genes are TRBV27 and TRBJ2-1; D might be TRBD2 (6 bases). In germline, CDR1 is MNHEY, CDR2 SMNVEV (reference sequence). The CDR3 extends over 14 amino acids. Trimming removed 5 bases at V and 0 bases at J, with 8 bases between. CDR3 residues: CASSGGGSYNEQFF. CDR3 DNA sequence: TGTGCCAGCAGTGGGGGAGGCTCCTACAATGAGCAGTTCTTC.

In its sample, this clone was seen once. The chain is built from TRBV6-1 and TRBJ2-7, with 8 positions matching TRBD1. Trimming took 1 base from V and 4 from J; bases not matched to a gene: 6. The CDR3 extends over 15 amino acids. Germline V gene sequence: CDR1 MNHNS, CDR2 SASEGT. The CDR3 nucleotides read TGTGCCAGCAGTGAAGGCAGGGGGCGTTCGTACGAGCAGTACTTC. This gives the protein CASSEGRGRSYEQYF.